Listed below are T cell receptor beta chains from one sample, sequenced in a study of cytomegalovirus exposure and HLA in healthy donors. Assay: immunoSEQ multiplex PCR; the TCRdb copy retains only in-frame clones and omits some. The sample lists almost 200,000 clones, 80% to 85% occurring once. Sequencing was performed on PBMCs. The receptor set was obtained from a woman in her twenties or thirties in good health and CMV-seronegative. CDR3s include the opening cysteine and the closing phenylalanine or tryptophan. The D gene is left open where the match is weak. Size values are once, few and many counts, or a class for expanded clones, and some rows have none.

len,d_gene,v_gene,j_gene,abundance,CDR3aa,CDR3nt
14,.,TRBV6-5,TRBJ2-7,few,CASSYRGWAYEQYF,TGTGCCAGCAGTTACCGAGGGTGGGCCTACGAGCAGTACTTC
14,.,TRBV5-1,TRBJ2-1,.,CASSPEELYNEQFF,TGCGCCAGCAGCCCTGAGGAACTATACAATGAGCAGTTCTTC
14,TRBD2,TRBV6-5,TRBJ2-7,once,CASSSGLARDEQYF,TGTGCCAGCAGTTCGGGACTAGCGAGAGACGAGCAGTACTTC
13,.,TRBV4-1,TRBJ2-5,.,CASSQPLQETQYF,TGCGCCAGCAGCCAACCCCTTCAAGAGACCCAGTACTTC
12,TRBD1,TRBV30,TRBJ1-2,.,CAWDWTGEGYTF,TGTGCCTGGGATTGGACAGGGGAAGGCTACACCTTC
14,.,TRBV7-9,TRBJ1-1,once,CASSYPGTRAEAFF,TGTGCCAGCAGCTATCCGGGAACGCGGGCTGAAGCTTTCTTT
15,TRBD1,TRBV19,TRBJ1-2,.,CASSPGQGRHYGYTF,TGTGCCAGTAGTCCCGGACAGGGCCGTCACTATGGCTACACCTTC
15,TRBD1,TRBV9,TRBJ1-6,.,CASSVEDRANSPLHF,TGTGCCAGCAGCGTAGAGGACAGGGCTAATTCACCCCTCCACTTT
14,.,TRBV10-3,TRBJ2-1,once,CAIRGQQSYNEQFF,TGTGCCATCCGTGGACAACAATCCTACAATGAGCAGTTCTTC
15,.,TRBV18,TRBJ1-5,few,CASSPPGGAGQPQHF,TGTGCCAGCTCACCACCAGGAGGGGCCGGTCAGCCCCAGCATTTT